This T cell receptor (beta chain) stems from a study of spatial heterogeneity in lung cancer. Study context: Detection consistently captured more beta-chain sequences than alpha-chain sequences.

The sample holds many counts of this clonotype. The V segment lost 2 bases and the J segment 5 bases; nucleotides outside the gene matches: 2. This CDR3 has 15 amino acids. Noted time point: blood at routine non-recurrence follow-up after resection. TCRdb re-called the 5' RACE reads through MiXCR, storing one row per CDR3 protein. The sample consists of some 10,000 distinct CDR3 sequences, about 20% of them appearing once. The genes are TRBV12-3 or TRBV12-4 and TRBJ2-2; 10 positions match TRBD1. The source of this sequence is a male donor with early-stage non-small cell lung cancer. The specimen comprised PBMCs, sampled at follow-up. The CDR3 bases are TGTGCCAGCAGTTTAAGGGACAGGGGAACCGGGGAGCTGTTTTTT. Translated, it gives CASSLRDRGTGELFF.